The rows below give T cell receptor beta chains drawn from one sample of a study of cytomegalovirus exposure and HLA in healthy donors. TCRdb keeps only in-frame clones here, not all; method: immunoSEQ multiplex PCR. The data show over 150,000 clones, with 70% to 90% seen just once and about 5.6% held by the top ten. Sequenced: PBMCs. These TCRs come from a woman aged 40 to 55 in good health and CMV-seropositive. Both conserved end residues are part of each CDR3. D genes are given only for firm matches. A clone size is listed for some rows: how often the clone was seen (once, few, many), or a class if it is expanded.

J gene: TRBJ1-3; V gene: TRBV7-6; clone size: .; D gene: TRBD1; CDR3 DNA: TGTGCCAGCACCCAGGGGGGCTCTGGAAACACCATATATTTT; CDR3 protein: CASTQGGSGNTIYF
J gene: TRBJ1-1; V gene: TRBV18; clone size: .; D gene: .; CDR3 DNA: TGTGCCAGCTCCCGGGGGAAGGAGGACACTGAAGCTTTCTTT; CDR3 protein: CASSRGKEDTEAFF
J gene: TRBJ2-7; V gene: TRBV7-9; clone size: .; D gene: TRBD2; CDR3 DNA: TGTGCCAGCAGCTTATTCCAGCGGGAGGGCCGAGAGCAGTACTTC; CDR3 protein: CASSLFQREGREQYF
J gene: TRBJ2-1; V gene: TRBV4-2; clone size: .; D gene: .; CDR3 DNA: TGTGCCAGCAACCAGGGGGGGCTAGCGGTCCTTTACAATGAGCAGTTCTTC; CDR3 protein: CASNQGGLAVLYNEQFF
J gene: TRBJ2-1; V gene: TRBV7-9; clone size: .; D gene: TRBD2; CDR3 DNA: TGTGCCAGCAGCTTAGATACTAGCGAAGATGAGCAGTTCTTC; CDR3 protein: CASSLDTSEDEQFF
J gene: TRBJ2-7; V gene: TRBV27; clone size: .; D gene: .; CDR3 DNA: TGTGCCAGCAGTTTATCGCAGGGCTCCTACGAGCAGTACTTC; CDR3 protein: CASSLSQGSYEQYF
J gene: TRBJ1-6; V gene: TRBV5-4; clone size: .; D gene: .; CDR3 DNA: TGTGCCAGCAGCTTATTCTTCTCCGGGTCACCCCTCCACTTT; CDR3 protein: CASSLFFSGSPLHF
J gene: TRBJ2-1; V gene: TRBV7-9; clone size: few; D gene: TRBD2; CDR3 DNA: TGTGCCAGCAGACCCGACGGGAGGGATGAGCAGTTCTTC; CDR3 protein: CASRPDGRDEQFF
J gene: TRBJ2-5; V gene: TRBV18; clone size: .; D gene: TRBD1; CDR3 DNA: TGTGCCAGCTCATTTCGACAGGGGGAGACCCAGTACTTC; CDR3 protein: CASSFRQGETQYF
J gene: TRBJ2-5; V gene: TRBV21-1; clone size: .; D gene: .; CDR3 DNA: TGTGCCAGCAGACTAGCGGTTAAAGAGACCCAGTACTTC; CDR3 protein: CASRLAVKETQYF
J gene: TRBJ2-1; V gene: TRBV10-1; clone size: .; D gene: TRBD1; CDR3 DNA: TGCGCCAGCAGTGAGTTTCCCGACAGGGCGTGGGAGCAGTTCTTC; CDR3 protein: CASSEFPDRAWEQFF
J gene: TRBJ2-5; V gene: TRBV6-5; clone size: .; D gene: .; CDR3 DNA: TGTGCCAGCAGTTACTCGACAAGCCAAGAGACCCAGTACTTC; CDR3 protein: CASSYSTSQETQYF
J gene: TRBJ1-4; V gene: TRBV27; clone size: once; D gene: .; CDR3 DNA: TGTGCCAGCAGTTTTGCAGGGGCGGTAGGTGAAAAACTGTTTTTT; CDR3 protein: CASSFAGAVGEKLFF
J gene: TRBJ1-2; V gene: TRBV5-6; clone size: .; D gene: .; CDR3 DNA: TGTGCCAGCAGCTTGGCCTTCGAGACTAACTATGGCTACACCTTC; CDR3 protein: CASSLAFETNYGYTF
J gene: TRBJ2-1; V gene: TRBV7-9; clone size: .; D gene: TRBD2; CDR3 DNA: TGTGCCAGCAGCCCGGGGGGAGATGAGCAGTTCTTC; CDR3 protein: CASSPGGDEQFF
J gene: TRBJ2-2; V gene: TRBV28; clone size: .; D gene: .; CDR3 DNA: TGTGCCAGCAGTCCGGGAACCGGGCCCACCGGGGAGCTGTTTTTT; CDR3 protein: CASSPGTGPTGELFF
J gene: TRBJ2-1; V gene: TRBV5-1; clone size: .; D gene: .; CDR3 DNA: TGCGCCAGCAGCTTGGAAGAGGCTGAGCAGTTCTTC; CDR3 protein: CASSLEEAEQFF
J gene: TRBJ1-4; V gene: TRBV25-1; clone size: .; D gene: TRBD1; CDR3 DNA: TGTGCCAGCAGTCGAACCGCCGGACAGGGTCCGGAAAAACTGTTTTTT; CDR3 protein: CASSRTAGQGPEKLFF
J gene: TRBJ2-7; V gene: TRBV19; clone size: .; D gene: TRBD1; CDR3 DNA: TGTGCCAGTAGTTCCGGACAGGTCTCGGGTGTGCAGTACTTC; CDR3 protein: CASSSGQVSGVQYF
J gene: TRBJ1-4; V gene: TRBV5-5; clone size: .; D gene: .; CDR3 DNA: TGTGCCAGCAGCTTGAAGCAGGGTAATGAAAAACTGTTTTTT; CDR3 protein: CASSLKQGNEKLFF
J gene: TRBJ2-5; V gene: TRBV18; clone size: few; D gene: .; CDR3 DNA: TGTGCCAGCTCACCACAGCCCCCGGGACACCCCATGGAGACCCAGTACTTC; CDR3 protein: CASSPQPPGHPMETQYF
J gene: TRBJ1-1; V gene: TRBV7-8; clone size: .; D gene: .; CDR3 DNA: TGTGCCAGCAGCTTTTTTGCCCGTACTACCGATGAAGCTTTCTTT; CDR3 protein: CASSFFARTTDEAFF
J gene: TRBJ2-1; V gene: TRBV18; clone size: .; D gene: TRBD2; CDR3 DNA: TGTGCCAGCTCACTTTCACTAGCGGTTACCTACAATGAGCAGTTCTTC; CDR3 protein: CASSLSLAVTYNEQFF
J gene: TRBJ2-7; V gene: TRBV5-6; clone size: .; D gene: .; CDR3 DNA: TGTGCCAGCAGCTCAGGCGCGATCTCCTACGAGCAGTACTTC; CDR3 protein: CASSSGAISYEQYF
J gene: TRBJ1-2; V gene: TRBV30; clone size: .; D gene: .; CDR3 DNA: TGTGCCTGGAGTGCAAGGGGTAACTATGGCTACACCTTC; CDR3 protein: CAWSARGNYGYTF
J gene: TRBJ2-3; V gene: TRBV5-1; clone size: .; D gene: TRBD2; CDR3 DNA: TGCGCCAGCAGCCCCACGCTAGCGGGGAGCATGGATACGCAGTATTTT; CDR3 protein: CASSPTLAGSMDTQYF
J gene: TRBJ2-1; V gene: TRBV18; clone size: .; D gene: TRBD2; CDR3 DNA: TGTGCCAGCTCACCACCGATGATTCGGGAGGGCAGTGAGCAGTTCTTC; CDR3 protein: CASSPPMIREGSEQFF
J gene: TRBJ2-3; V gene: TRBV5-1; clone size: once; D gene: TRBD2; CDR3 DNA: TGCGCCAGCAGCACGACTAGCGGGAGCACAGATACGCAGTATTTT; CDR3 protein: CASSTTSGSTDTQYF
J gene: TRBJ2-7; V gene: TRBV19; clone size: .; D gene: TRBD2; CDR3 DNA: TGTGCCAGCAAGATACTAGCGGGAGAGGCCTACGAGCAGTACTTC; CDR3 protein: CASKILAGEAYEQYF
J gene: TRBJ2-7; V gene: TRBV2; clone size: .; D gene: .; CDR3 DNA: TGTGCCAGCAGTGATGGCGGCCAGGGGCTTAACTACGAGCAGTACTTC; CDR3 protein: CASSDGGQGLNYEQYF
J gene: TRBJ1-5; V gene: TRBV27; clone size: .; D gene: TRBD1; CDR3 DNA: TGTGCCAGCAGTCTCGCCGCCGGGACAGGGAATCAGCCCCAGCATTTT; CDR3 protein: CASSLAAGTGNQPQHF